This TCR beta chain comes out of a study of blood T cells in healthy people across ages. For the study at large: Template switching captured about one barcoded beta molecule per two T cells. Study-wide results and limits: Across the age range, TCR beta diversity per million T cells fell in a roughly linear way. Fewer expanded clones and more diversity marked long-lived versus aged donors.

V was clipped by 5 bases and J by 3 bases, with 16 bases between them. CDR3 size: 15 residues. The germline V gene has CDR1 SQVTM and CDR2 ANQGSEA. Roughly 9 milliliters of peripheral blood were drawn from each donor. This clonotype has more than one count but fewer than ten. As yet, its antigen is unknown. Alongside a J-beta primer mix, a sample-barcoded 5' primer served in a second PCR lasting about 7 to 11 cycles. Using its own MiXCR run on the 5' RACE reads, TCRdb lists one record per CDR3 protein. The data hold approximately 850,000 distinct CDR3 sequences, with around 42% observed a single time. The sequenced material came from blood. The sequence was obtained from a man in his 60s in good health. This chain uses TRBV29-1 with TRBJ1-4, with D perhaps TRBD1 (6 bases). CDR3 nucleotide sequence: TGCAGCGTTACCGGGGACACCAGCTCTAATGAAAAACTGTTTTTT. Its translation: CSVTGDTSSNEKLFF.